The clone carrying this TCR beta chain was seen a few times. The data stem from a study of blood T cell repertoires in COVID-19. Background on the study: Sample material is recorded as cDNA or gDNA derived from T cells, B-cell-depleted T cells, or PBMCs.

In the authors' workflow: Nucleated cell counts were estimated from reference gene primer amplification. Clones were sequenced by immunoSEQ multiplex PCR, and TCRdb holds only the in-frame ones, with some missing. V, J and clone size reflect that table, while D and trimming were determined from the DNA. The sample consists of tens of thousands of clones, around 84% of them appearing once. Germline loops: CDR1 SGHNT, CDR2 YYREEE (reference sequence). Trimming took 0 bases from V and 4 from J; bases not matched to a gene: 6. This CDR3 has 15 residues. Sample: peripheral blood. The TCR sequence derives from a man aged 50 to 59 with acute or convalescent COVID-19. The chain links TRBV5-4 to TRBJ2-7; TRBD2 matches 8 bases. The CDR3 region is CASSLAGGPSYEQYF. The CDR3 DNA reads TGTGCCAGCAGCTTGGCGGGGGGGCCTTCATACGAGCAGTACTTC.